Each of the 6 T cell receptor beta chains below was sequenced from the same sample in a study of T-cell memory formation after mild COVID-19. Each CDR3 protein gets one entry after TCRdb re-called the 5' RACE reads with MiXCR. The repertoire has 360,000 or so distinct CDR3 sequences, 25% to 30% of them found once; the top ten carry roughly 14%. Sequencing input: PBMCs or a T cell subset sorted from them (not recorded which). The receptors come from an adult woman who had mild COVID-19 (a few samples of this study predate the infection). Cell type and time point are not known.

This chain joins TRBV5-1 and TRBJ1-3; D call uncertain. The CDR3 runs 14 residues. Germline values: CDR1 SGHRS, CDR2 YFSETQ. Deletions cut 4 bases from V and 0 bases from J, with 8 bases between. The CDR3 region has the DNA TGCGCCAGCAGCCTTCCTGCCTCTGGAAACACCATATATTTT. Amino acids: CASSLPASGNTIYF.

V and J are TRBV29-1 and TRBJ1-2, with D maybe TRBD1 (5 bases). Trimming removed 7 bases from V and 5 bases from J, with 14 bases in between. This CDR3 spans 12 amino acids. Germline V gene data show CDR1 as SQVTM and CDR2 as ANQGSEA. The CDR3 bases are TGCAGCGACCAGGGAACAGTTTATGGCTACACCTTC. Amino acids: CSDQGTVYGYTF.

This chain connects TRBV5-4 to TRBJ2-1, with 8 bases fitting TRBD2. The CDR3 covers 17 residues. The germline CDR1 and CDR2 sequences are SGHNT and YYREEE (reference sequence). The ends lost 4 bases at V and 0 bases at J; junction bases unmatched: 9. The CDR3 DNA is TGTGCCAGCAGCGAGAACGGGGGGGACCTCTCCTACAATGAGCAGTTCTTC. Translated: CASSENGGDLSYNEQFF.

The chain employs TRBV20-1 and TRBJ1-4; TRBD1 matches 7 bases. Germline lookup yields CDR1 DFQATT and CDR2 SNEGSKA (reference sequence). The CDR3 has 14 amino acids. V lost 6 bases, J lost 6 bases, and 10 bases stayed unmatched. CDR3 in amino acids: CSATDYRGDEKLFF. The CDR3 DNA is TGCAGTGCGACCGATTACAGGGGAGATGAAAAACTGTTTTTT.

This clonotype was found a few times. The chain uses TRBV5-1 and TRBJ2-2; D is unresolved. Germline V lookup: CDR1 SGHRS, CDR2 YFSETQ. Trimming took 4 bases from V and 3 from J, leaving 16 bases between them. CDR3 length: 16 amino acids. CDR3 sequence (DNA): TGCGCCAGCAGCCTGGTTCCCGGCGATCACACCGGGGAGCTGTTTTTT. As protein: CASSLVPGDHTGELFF.

The chain links TRBV6-1 to TRBJ2-5; no reliable D call. Germline-derived CDR1 and CDR2 are MNHNS and SASEGT. V lost 5 bases to trimming and J lost 2 bases, with 9 bases between them. The CDR3 runs 13 residues. Written as DNA, the CDR3 is TGTGCCAGCAGTTCAGCGTGGCAAGAGACCCAGTACTTC. Translated, it gives CASSSAWQETQYF.